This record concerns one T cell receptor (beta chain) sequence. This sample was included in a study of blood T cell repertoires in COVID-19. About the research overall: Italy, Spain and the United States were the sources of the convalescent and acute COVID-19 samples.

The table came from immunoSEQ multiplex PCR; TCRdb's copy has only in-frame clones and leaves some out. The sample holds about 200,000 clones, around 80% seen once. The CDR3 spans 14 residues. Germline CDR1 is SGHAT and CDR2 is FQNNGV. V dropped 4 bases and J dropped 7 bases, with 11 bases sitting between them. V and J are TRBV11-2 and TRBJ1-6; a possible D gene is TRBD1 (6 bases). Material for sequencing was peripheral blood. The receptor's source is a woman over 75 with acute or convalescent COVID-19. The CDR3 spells CASSSTGFNSPLHF. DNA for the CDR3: TGTGCCAGCAGCTCCACAGGGTTCAATTCACCCCTCCACTTT.